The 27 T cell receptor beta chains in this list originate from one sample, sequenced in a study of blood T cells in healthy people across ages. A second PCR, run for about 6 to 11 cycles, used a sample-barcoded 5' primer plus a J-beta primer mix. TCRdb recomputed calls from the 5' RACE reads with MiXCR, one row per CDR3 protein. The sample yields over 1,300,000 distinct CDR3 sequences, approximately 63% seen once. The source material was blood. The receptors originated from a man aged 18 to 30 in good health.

The CDR3 region has the DNA TGCGCCAGCAGCCCGCAGGGGGGAGATGAGCAGTTCTTC. Its protein is CASSPQGGDEQFF. The V and J genes are TRBV4-1 and TRBJ2-1, with a tentative D call TRBD1 (7 bases). Trimming shortened V by 4 bases and J by 8 bases, and 12 bases separated the two germline ends. Germline V lookup: CDR1 MGHRA, CDR2 YSYEKL. The CDR3 runs to 13 residues.

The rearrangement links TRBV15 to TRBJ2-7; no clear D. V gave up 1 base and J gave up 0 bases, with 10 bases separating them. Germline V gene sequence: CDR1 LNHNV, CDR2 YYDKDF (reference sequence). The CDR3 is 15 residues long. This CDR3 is CATSRGKQSSYEQYF. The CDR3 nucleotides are TGTGCCACCAGCAGAGGGAAACAGAGCTCCTACGAGCAGTACTTC.

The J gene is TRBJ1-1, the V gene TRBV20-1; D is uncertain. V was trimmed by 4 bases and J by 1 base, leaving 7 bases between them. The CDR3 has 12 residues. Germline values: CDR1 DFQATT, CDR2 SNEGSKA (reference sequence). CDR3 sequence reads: CSATPKNTEAFF. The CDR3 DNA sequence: TGCAGTGCTACCCCTAAGAACACTGAAGCTTTCTTT.

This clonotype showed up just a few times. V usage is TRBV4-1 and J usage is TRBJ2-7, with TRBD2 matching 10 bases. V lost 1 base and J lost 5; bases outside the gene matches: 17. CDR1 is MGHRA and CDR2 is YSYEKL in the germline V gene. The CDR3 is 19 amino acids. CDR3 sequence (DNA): TGCGCCAGCAGCCAAGGCCTAGCGGGAGACATTTTGGGTGCTAACGAGCAGTACTTC. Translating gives CASSQGLAGDILGANEQYF.

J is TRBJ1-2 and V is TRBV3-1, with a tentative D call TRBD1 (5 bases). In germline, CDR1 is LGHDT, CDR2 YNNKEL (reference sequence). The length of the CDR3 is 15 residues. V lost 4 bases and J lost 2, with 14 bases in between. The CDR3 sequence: CASSPDRGRNYGYTF. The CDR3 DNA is TGTGCCAGCAGCCCTGACAGAGGCAGGAACTATGGCTACACCTTC.

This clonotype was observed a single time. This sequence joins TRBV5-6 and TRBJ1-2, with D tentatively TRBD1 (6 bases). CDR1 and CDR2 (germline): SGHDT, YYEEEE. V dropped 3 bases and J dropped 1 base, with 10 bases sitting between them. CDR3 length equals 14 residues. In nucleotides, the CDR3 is TGTGCCAGCAGCTCAGGGGCCCTTAACTATGGCTACACCTTC. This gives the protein CASSSGALNYGYTF.

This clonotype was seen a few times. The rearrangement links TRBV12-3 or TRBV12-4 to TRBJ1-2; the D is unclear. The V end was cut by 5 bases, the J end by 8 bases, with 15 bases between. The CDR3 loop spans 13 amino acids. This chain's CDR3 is CASSLDGPGGYTF. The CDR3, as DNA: TGTGCCAGCAGTCTAGACGGGCCGGGCGGCTACACCTTC.

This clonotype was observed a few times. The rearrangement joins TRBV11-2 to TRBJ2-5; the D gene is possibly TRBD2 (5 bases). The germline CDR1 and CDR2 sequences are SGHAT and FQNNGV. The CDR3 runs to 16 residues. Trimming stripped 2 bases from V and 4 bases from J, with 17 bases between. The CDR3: CASSLILSGYGETQYF. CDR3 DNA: TGTGCCAGCAGCTTAATATTGTCGGGGTATGGAGAGACCCAGTACTTC.

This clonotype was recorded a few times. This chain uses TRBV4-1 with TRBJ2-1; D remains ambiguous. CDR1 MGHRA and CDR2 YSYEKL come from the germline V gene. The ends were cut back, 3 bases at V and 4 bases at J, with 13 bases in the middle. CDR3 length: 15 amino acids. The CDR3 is CASSQTRFRYNEQFF. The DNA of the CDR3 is TGCGCCAGCAGCCAGACTCGGTTCAGATACAATGAGCAGTTCTTC.

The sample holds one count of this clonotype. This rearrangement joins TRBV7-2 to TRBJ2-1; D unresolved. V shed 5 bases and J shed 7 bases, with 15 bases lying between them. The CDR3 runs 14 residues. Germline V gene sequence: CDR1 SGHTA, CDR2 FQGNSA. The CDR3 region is CASSPLVVLNEQFF. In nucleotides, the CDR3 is TGTGCCAGCAGCCCACTCGTCGTGTTAAATGAGCAGTTCTTC. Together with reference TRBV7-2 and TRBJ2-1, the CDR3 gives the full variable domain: GAGVSQSPSNKVTEKGKDVELRCDPISGHTALYWYRQSLGQGLEFLIYFQGNSAPDKSGLPSDRFSAERTGGSVSTLTIQRTQQEDSAVYLCASSPLVVLNEQFFGPGTRLTVL.

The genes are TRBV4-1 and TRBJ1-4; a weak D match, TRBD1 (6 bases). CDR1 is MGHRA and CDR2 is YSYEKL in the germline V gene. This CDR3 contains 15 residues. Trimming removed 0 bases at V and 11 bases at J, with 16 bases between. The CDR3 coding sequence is TGCGCCAGCAGCCAAGATATCGGGACACTGGGGAAACTGTTTTTT. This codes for CASSQDIGTLGKLFF.

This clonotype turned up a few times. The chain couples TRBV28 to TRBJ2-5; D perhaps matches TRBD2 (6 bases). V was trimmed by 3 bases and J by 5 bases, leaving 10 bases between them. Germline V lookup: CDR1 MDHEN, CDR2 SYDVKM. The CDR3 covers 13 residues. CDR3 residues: CASSLASVETQYF. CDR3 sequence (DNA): TGTGCCAGCAGTTTGGCTAGCGTGGAGACCCAGTACTTC.

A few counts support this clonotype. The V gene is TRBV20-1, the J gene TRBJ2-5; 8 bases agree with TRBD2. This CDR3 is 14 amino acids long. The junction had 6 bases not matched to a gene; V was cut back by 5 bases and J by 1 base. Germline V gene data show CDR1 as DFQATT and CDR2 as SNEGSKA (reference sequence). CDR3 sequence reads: CSASGLDSQETQYF. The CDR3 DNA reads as TGCAGTGCTTCGGGACTAGACAGCCAAGAGACCCAGTACTTC.

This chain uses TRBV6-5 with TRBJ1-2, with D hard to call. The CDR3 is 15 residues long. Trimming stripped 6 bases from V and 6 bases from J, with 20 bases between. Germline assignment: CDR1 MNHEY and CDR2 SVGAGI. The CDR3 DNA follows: TGTGCCAGCAGGTTACGGCAAGGCTTATACAATGGCTACACCTTC. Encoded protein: CASRLRQGLYNGYTF.

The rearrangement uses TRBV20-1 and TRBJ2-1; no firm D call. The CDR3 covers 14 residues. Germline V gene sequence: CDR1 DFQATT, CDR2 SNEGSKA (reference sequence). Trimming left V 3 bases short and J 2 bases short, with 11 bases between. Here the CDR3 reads CSARVTHTYNEQFF. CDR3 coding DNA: TGCAGTGCTAGGGTGACACATACCTACAATGAGCAGTTCTTC.

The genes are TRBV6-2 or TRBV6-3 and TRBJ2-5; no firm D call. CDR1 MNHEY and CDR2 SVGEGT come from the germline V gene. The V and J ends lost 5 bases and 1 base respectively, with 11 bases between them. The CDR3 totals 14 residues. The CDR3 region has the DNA TGTGCCAGCAGTGTAGCTGGGATCCAAGAGACCCAGTACTTC. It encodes CASSVAGIQETQYF.

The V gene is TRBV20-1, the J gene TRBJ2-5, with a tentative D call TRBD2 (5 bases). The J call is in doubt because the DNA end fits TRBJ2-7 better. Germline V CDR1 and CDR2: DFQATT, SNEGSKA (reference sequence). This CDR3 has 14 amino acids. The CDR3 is CSARSPLRVYEQYF. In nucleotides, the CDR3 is TGCAGTGCTAGGAGCCCGTTGAGGGTCTACGAGCAGTACTTC.

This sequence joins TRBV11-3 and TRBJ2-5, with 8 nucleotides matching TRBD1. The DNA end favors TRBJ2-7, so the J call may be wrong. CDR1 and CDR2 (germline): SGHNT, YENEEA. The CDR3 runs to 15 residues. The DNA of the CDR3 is TGTGCCAGCAGCTTCTCCGGACAGGGTATTTCCGAGCAGTACTTC. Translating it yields CASSFSGQGISEQYF.

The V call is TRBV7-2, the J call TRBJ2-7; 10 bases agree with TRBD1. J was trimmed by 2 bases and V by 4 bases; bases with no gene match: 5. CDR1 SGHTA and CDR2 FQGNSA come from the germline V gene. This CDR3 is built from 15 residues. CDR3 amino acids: CASSSDRGQTYEQYF. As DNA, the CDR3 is TGTGCCAGCAGCTCCGACAGGGGGCAAACCTACGAGCAGTACTTC.

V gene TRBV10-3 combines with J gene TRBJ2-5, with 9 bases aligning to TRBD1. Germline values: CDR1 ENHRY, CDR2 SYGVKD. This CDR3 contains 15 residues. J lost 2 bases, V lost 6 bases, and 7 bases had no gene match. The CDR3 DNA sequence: TGTGCCATCAGCACAGGGGGCCCTAGTCAAGAGACCCAGTACTTC. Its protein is CAISTGGPSQETQYF.

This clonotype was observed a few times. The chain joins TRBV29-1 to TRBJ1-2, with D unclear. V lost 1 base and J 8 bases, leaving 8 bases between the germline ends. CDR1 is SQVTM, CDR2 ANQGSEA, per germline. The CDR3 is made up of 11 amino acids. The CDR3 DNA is TGCAGCGTTGAAGTAGGGAACGGCTACACCTTC. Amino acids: CSVEVGNGYTF.

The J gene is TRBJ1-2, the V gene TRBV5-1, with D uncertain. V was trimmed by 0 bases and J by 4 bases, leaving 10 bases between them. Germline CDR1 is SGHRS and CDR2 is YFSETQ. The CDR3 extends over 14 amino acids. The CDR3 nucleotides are TGCGCCAGCAGCTTGGTCTCAGTCTCCTATGGCTACACCTTC. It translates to CASSLVSVSYGYTF.

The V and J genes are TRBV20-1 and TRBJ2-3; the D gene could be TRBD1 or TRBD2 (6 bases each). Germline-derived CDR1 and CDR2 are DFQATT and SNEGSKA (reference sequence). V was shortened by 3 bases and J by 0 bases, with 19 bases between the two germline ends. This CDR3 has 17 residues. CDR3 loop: CSARPSYWGASTDTQYF. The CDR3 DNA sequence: TGCAGTGCTAGGCCTTCTTACTGGGGGGCGAGCACAGATACGCAGTATTTT.

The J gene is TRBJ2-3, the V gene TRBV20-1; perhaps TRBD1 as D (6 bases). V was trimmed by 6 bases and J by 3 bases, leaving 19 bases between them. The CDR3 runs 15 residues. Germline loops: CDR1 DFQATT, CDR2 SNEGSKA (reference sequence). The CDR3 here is CSAIKAGAGTDTQYF. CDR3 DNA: TGCAGTGCAATCAAGGCAGGGGCCGGGACAGATACGCAGTATTTT.

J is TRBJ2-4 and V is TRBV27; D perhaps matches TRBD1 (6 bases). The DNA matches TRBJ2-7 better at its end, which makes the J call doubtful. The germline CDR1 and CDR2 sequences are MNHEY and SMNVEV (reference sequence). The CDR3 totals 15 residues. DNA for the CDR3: TGTGCCAGCAGTTTCCGGGACACCATTCCCTACGAGCAGTACTTC. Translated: CASSFRDTIPYEQYF.

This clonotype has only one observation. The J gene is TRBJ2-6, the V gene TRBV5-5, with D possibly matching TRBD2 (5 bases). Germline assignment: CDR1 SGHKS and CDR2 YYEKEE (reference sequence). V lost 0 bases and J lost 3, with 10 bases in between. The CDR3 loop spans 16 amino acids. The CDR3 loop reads CASSLVPGIGANVLTF. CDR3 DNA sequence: TGTGCCAGCAGCTTGGTTCCCGGGATTGGGGCCAACGTCCTGACTTTC. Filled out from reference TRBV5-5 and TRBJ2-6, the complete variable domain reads DAGVTQSPTHLIKTRGQQVTLRCSPISGHKSVSWYQQVLGQGPQFIFQYYEKEERGRGNFPDRFSARQFPNYSSELNVNALLLGDSALYLCASSLVPGIGANVLTFGAGSRLTVL.

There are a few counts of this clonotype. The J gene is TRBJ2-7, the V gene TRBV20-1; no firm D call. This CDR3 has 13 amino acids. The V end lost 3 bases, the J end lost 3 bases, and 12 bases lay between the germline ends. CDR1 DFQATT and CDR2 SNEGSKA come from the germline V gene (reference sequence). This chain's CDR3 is CSASQRAHYEQYF. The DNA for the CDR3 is TGCAGTGCTAGCCAGCGCGCACACTACGAGCAGTACTTC.